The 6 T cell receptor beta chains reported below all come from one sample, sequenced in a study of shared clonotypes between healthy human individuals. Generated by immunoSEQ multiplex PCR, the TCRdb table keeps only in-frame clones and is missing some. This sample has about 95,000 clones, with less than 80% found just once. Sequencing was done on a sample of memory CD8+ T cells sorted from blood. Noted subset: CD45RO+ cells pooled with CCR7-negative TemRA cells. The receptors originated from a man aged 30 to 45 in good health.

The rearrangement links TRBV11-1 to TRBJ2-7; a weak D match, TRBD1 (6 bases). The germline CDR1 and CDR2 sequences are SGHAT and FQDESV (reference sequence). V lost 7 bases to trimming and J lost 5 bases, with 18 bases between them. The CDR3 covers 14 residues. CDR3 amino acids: CASTNTGNRHEQYF. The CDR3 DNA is TGTGCCAGCACCAATACAGGGAATAGGCACGAGCAGTACTTC.

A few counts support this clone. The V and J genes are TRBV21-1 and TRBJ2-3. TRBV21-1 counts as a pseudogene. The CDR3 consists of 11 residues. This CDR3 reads CASSPGPTQYF. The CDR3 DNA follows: TGTGCCAGCAGCCCCGGCCCGACGCAGTATTTT.

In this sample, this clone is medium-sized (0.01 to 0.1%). The CDR3 DNA reads TGTGCCTGGAGTGGGCTAGCGGGACGCCCCCTTGAAACAGATACGCAGTATTTT. The encoded protein is CAWSGLAGRPLETDTQYF. This rearrangement joins TRBV30 to TRBJ2-3; 9 bases align to TRBD2. The CDR3 has 18 residues. Germline CDR1 reads GTSNPN; CDR2 reads SVGIG (reference sequence). The J segment lost 3 bases and the V segment lost 1 base, leaving 14 bases of the junction unmatched.

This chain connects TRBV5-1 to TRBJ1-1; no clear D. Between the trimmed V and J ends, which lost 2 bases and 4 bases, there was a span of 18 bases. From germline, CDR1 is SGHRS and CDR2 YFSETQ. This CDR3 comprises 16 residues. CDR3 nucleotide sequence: TGCGCCAGCAGCTTCCTGGACTCTGGGTGGTTCACTGAAGCTTTCTTT. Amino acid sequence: CASSFLDSGWFTEAFF.

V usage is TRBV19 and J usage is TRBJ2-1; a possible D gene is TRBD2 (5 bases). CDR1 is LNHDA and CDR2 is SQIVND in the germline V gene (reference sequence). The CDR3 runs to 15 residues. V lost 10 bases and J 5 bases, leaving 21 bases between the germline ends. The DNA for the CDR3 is TGTGCCACCCGCCCCCTGGCCGGGATAGACAATGAGCAGTTCTTC. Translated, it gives CATRPLAGIDNEQFF.

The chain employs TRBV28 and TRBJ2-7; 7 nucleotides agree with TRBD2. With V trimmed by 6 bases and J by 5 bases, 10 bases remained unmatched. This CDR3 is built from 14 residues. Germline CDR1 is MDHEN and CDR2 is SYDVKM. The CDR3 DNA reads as TGTGCCAGCAGCCCAGCAAGGCGGGAGCACGAGCAGTACTTC. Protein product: CASSPARREHEQYF.